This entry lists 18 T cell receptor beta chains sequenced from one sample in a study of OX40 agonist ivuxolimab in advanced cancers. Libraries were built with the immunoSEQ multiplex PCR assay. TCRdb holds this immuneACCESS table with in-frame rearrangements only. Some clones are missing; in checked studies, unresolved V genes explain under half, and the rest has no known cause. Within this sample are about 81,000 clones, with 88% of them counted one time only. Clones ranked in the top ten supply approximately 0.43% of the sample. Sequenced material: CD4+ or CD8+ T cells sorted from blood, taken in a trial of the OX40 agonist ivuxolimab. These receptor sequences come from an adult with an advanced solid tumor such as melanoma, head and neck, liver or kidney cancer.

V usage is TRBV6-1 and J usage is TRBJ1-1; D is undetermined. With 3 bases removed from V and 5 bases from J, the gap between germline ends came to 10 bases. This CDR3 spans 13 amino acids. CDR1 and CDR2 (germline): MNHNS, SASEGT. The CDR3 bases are TGTGCCAGCAGTGACCCTCCCAGGACTGAAGCTTTCTTT. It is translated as CASSDPPRTEAFF.

For the CDR3, the DNA is TGTGCCAGCAGCCCGATTGGGGGTTCGGACACTGAAGCTTTCTTT. Encoded protein: CASSPIGGSDTEAFF. This chain links TRBV9 with TRBJ1-1; TRBD1 is a possible D gene (5 bases). Between the trimmed V and J ends, which lost 4 bases and 3 bases, there was a span of 16 bases. Germline-derived CDR1 and CDR2 are SGDLS and YYNGEE. CDR3 length: 15 residues.

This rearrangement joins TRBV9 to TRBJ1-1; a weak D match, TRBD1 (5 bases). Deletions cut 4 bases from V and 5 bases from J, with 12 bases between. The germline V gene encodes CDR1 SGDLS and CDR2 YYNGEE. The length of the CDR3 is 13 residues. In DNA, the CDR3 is TGTGCCAGCAGCACCCTGGGGGGTACTGAAGCTTTCTTT. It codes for CASSTLGGTEAFF.

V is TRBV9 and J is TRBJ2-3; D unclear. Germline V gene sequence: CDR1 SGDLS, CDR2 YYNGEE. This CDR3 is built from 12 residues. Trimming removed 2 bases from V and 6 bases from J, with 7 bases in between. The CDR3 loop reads CASSVAEDTQYF. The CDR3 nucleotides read TGTGCCAGCAGCGTGGCCGAGGATACGCAGTATTTT.

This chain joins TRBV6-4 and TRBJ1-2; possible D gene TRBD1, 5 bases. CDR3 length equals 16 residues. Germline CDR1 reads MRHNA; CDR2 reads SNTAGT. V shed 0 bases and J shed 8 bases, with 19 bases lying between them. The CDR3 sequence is CASSDSHDVGEEGYTF. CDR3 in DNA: TGTGCCAGCAGTGACTCCCACGATGTGGGGGAGGAAGGCTACACCTTC.

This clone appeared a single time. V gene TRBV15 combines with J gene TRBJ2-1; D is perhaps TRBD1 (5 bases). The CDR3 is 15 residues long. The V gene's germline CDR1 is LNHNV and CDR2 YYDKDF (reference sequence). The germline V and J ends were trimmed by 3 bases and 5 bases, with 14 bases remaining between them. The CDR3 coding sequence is TGTGCCACCAGCAGCGCAGGGTCGTGGGACAATGAGCAGTTCTTC. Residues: CATSSAGSWDNEQFF.

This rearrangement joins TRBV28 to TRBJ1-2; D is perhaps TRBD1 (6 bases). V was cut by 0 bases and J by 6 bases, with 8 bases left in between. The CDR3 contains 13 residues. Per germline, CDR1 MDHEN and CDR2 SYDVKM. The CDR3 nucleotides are TGTGCCAGCAGTTTATGGGCAGGGGATGGCTACACCTTC. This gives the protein CASSLWAGDGYTF.

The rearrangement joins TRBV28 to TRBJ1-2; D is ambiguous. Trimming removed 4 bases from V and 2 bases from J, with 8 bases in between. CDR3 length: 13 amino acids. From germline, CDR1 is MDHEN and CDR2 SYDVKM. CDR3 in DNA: TGTGCCAGCAGTTCCCCCGTAAACTATGGCTACACCTTC. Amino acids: CASSSPVNYGYTF.

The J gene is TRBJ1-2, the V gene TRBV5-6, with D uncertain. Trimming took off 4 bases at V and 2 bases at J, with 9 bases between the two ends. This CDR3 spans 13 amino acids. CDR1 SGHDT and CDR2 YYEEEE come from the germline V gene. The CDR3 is CASSRQINYGYTF. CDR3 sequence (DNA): TGTGCCAGCAGCCGTCAGATAAACTATGGCTACACCTTC. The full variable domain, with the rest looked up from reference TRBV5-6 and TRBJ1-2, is DAGVTQSPTHLIKTRGQQVTLRCSPKSGHDTVSWYQQALGQGPQFIFQYYEEEERQRGNFPDRFSGHQFPNYSSELNVNALLLGDSALYLCASSRQINYGYTFGSGTRLTVV.

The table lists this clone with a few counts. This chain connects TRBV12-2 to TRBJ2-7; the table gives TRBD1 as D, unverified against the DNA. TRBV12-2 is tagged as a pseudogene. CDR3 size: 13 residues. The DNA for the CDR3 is TGTGCAGCGTACCGGGACAGCGACTACGAGCAGTACTTC. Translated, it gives CAAYRDSDYEQYF.

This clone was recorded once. As DNA, the CDR3 is TGTGCCAGTCACAGGGCCGAGGGCACTGAAGCTTTCTTT. This gives the protein CASHRAEGTEAFF. This sequence joins TRBV19 and TRBJ1-1; weak D call: TRBD1 (6 bases). The CDR3 extends over 13 amino acids. With 8 bases removed from V and 4 bases from J, the gap between germline ends came to 14 bases. Looked up from germline, CDR1 is LNHDA and CDR2 is SQIVND (reference sequence). The full variable domain, in which reference TRBV19 and TRBJ1-1 provide the parts outside the CDR3, is DGGITQSPKYLFRKEGQNVTLSCEQNLNHDAMYWYRQDPGQGLRLIYYSQIVNDFQKGDIAEGYSVSREKKESFPLTVTSAQKNPTAFYLCASHRAEGTEAFFGQGTRLTVV.

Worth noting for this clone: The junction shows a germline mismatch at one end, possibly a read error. This CDR3 is CASSPYGTTSYEQCF. The CDR3 DNA is TGTGCCAGCTCACCTTACGGGACAACTTCCTACGAGCAGTGCTTC. The rearrangement joins TRBV18 to TRBJ2-7; a weak D match, TRBD1 (6 bases). The CDR3 sequence is 15 residues long. In germline, CDR1 is KGHSH, CDR2 LQKENI.

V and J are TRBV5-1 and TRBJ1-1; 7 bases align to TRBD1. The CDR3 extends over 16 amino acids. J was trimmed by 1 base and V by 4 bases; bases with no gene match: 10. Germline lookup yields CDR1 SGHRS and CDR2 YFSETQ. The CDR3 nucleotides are TGCGCCAGCAGCCCGGACCCGACAGGGACGAACACTGAAGCTTTCTTT. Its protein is CASSPDPTGTNTEAFF.

The CDR3 spells CSVGPGTGGFSSGANVLTF. The CDR3 region has the DNA TGCAGCGTCGGACCCGGGACAGGGGGTTTCAGTTCCGGGGCCAACGTCCTGACTTTC. V is TRBV29-1 and J is TRBJ2-6; 11 bases fit TRBD1. The CDR3 contains 19 residues. V shed 6 bases, J shed 4 bases, and the junction held 17 bases outside the gene matches. CDR1 and CDR2 (germline): SQVTM, ANQGSEA.

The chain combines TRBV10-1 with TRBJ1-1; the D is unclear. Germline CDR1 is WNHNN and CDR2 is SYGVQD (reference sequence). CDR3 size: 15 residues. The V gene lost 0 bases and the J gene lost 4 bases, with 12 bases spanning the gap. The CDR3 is CASSESTLVGTEAFF. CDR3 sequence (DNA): TGCGCCAGCAGTGAGTCAACGTTAGTGGGCACTGAAGCTTTCTTT.

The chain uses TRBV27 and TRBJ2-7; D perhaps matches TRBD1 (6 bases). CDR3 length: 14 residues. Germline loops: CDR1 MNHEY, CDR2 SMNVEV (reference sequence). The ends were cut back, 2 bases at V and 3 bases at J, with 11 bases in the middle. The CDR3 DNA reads TGTGCCAGCAGTTTAGCAGGGGAGAGCTACGAGCAGTACTTC. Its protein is CASSLAGESYEQYF.

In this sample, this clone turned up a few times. The CDR3 loop reads CASSVSVGGAGAGNTIYF. The CDR3 region has the DNA TGTGCCAGCAGCGTCTCGGTTGGCGGGGCTGGTGCTGGAAACACCATATATTTT. The rearrangement links TRBV9 to TRBJ1-3, with D possibly TRBD1 on 5 matching bases. Germline values: CDR1 SGDLS, CDR2 YYNGEE. This CDR3 region has 18 residues. Trimming removed 2 bases from V and 2 bases from J, with 20 bases in between.

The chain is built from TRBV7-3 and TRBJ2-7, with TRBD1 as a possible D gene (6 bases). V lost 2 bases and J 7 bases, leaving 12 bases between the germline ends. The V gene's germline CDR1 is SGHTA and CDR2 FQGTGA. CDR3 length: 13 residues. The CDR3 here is CASSLQARGEQYF. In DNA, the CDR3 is TGTGCCAGCAGCTTACAGGCAAGGGGGGAGCAGTACTTC.